This T cell receptor beta chain was retrieved from a study of beta chain features in type 1 diabetes. Study-wide background: Taken together, all samples contributed 90 million to 140 million examined sorted cells. Broader study findings: Among all four CD4+ subsets, Type 1 diabetes patients had TCRB CDR3s that were moderately but significantly shorter. Resolution of whether HLA type affects TCRB rearrangement was not achieved here. Patients and controls would share equally any PCR tilt toward shorter templates. The naive, central memory and Treg TCRB repertoires looked more alike in patients than they did in healthy donors.

V gave up 4 bases and J gave up 5 bases; unmatched junction bases: 2. This CDR3 has 14 residues. Looked up from germline, CDR1 is ENHRY and CDR2 is SYGVKD. A remark on this clone: The antigen remains unidentified.

Expressed TCRB transcripts were sequenced, since all the RNA that had been isolated was reverse transcribed. Clones were read by immunoSEQ multiplex PCR, and TCRdb kept only the in-frame ones, dropping some. The profile covers under 300,000 clones, with 16% appearing a single time and approximately 0.087% taken by the ten largest. Sequenced sample: naive CD4+ T cells from blood. The TCR was taken from a man between 25 and 39 years old with type 1 diabetes. This chain links TRBV10-3 with TRBJ2-1, with 10 bases fitting TRBD2. Here the CDR3 reads CAISGTSGNNEQFF. CDR3 coding DNA: TGTGCCATCAGTGGCACTAGCGGGAACAATGAGCAGTTCTTC.